The sample holds a few counts of the clone carrying this TCR beta chain. Its antigen is not known. Sequenced material consisted of expressed TCRB transcripts (all of the isolated RNA was reverse transcribed). Here immunoSEQ multiplex PCR was the method, and the copy in TCRdb shows in-frame clones only, minus some. The sample has hundreds of thousands of clones; around an eighth are singletons. Trimming removed 2 bases from V and 4 bases from J; junction bases left unmatched: 9. Looked up from germline, CDR1 is KGHSH and CDR2 is LQKENI. This CDR3 contains 16 residues. CD45RO/CCR7/CD25/CD127/CD95/CD27 separated CD4+ naive, central memory, regulatory and stem cell-like memory cells by sorting. This record belongs to a study of beta chain features in type 1 diabetes. At the level of the study: Summed over all samples, the examined sorted cells came to some 99 million.

Study findings and constraints: TCRB CDR3s were moderately but significantly shorter in Type 1 diabetes patients in all four CD4+ subsets.

The receptor comes from a woman younger than 30 with type 1 diabetes. The chain couples TRBV18 to TRBJ2-7; the match to TRBD2 covers 9 bases. The sequenced sample was naive CD4+ T cells from blood. The CDR3 here is CASSPYLAGVRYEQYF. CDR3 bases: TGTGCCAGCTCACCATATTTAGCGGGAGTCAGGTACGAGCAGTACTTC.